Listed below are T cell receptor beta chains from one sample, sequenced in a study of long-term antiretroviral therapy in people with HIV. Only in-frame clones appear in the TCRdb table, and some are missing; sequencing was by immunoSEQ multiplex PCR. Here the sample spans about 23,000 clones, about 88% being singletons. The starting material was unsorted PBMCs, obtained 0.6 years after starting antiretroviral therapy. The receptors come from a man in his 60s with HIV. The CDR3 runs from the conserved cysteine through the conserved F or W.

v_gene,j_gene,CDR3aa
TRBV18,TRBJ2-3,CASSPSTDTQYF
TRBV5-1,TRBJ2-7,CASSPDWVGGEQYF
TRBV6-5,TRBJ2-2,CASSYAGGNTGELFF
TRBV28,TRBJ2-7,CASSLPDRGPAYEQYF
TRBV7-9,TRBJ1-1,CASSLAGGAEAFF
TRBV5-1,TRBJ2-6,CASSWQGAIGANVLTF
TRBV7-2,TRBJ2-7,CASSPPFWTSVPEQYF
TRBV18,TRBJ1-4,CASSRGANEKLFF
TRBV2,TRBJ2-3,CASALAGGRSDTQYF
TRBV5-1,TRBJ1-2,CASSLATGDYGYTF
TRBV15,TRBJ2-7,CATSRAQGGPFF
TRBV5-6,TRBJ2-1,CASSFGGAAYNEQFF
TRBV6-5,TRBJ1-2,CASSFDDRAPTF
TRBV9,TRBJ2-7,CASSPSGTTTPHEQYF
TRBV9,TRBJ2-7,CASSVGTGHDDGQYF
TRBV29-1,TRBJ1-4,CSGQTGGEEKLFF
TRBV14,TRBJ1-2,CASSQHIFGTFNYGYTF
TRBV5-1,TRBJ2-7,CASSLAPPGTETYEQYF
TRBV19,TRBJ2-1,CASSYGDYNEQFF
TRBV10-2,TRBJ1-6,CASSETSTGEWSPLHF
TRBV20-1,TRBJ2-1,CSATHGLWQFF
TRBV6-1,TRBJ1-5,CASSGRGLINQPQHF
TRBV4-3,TRBJ1-4,CASSQAQGTDEKLFF
TRBV5-1,TRBJ2-5,CASSLRGGQETQYF
TRBV9,TRBJ2-1,CASSSRRGDYNEQFF
TRBV6-6,TRBJ1-1,CASSYSGFMTEAFF
TRBV29-1,TRBJ2-7,CSGLDKYSYEQYF
TRBV6-4,TRBJ2-1,CASSEFPSAYNEQFF
TRBV7-2,TRBJ1-1,CASSLVRGRTEAFF
TRBV5-1,TRBJ2-5,CASSLWQGVAETQYF
TRBV19,TRBJ1-1,CASNPEWNTEAFF
TRBV5-4,TRBJ1-2,CASSVTVSYGYTF
TRBV19,TRBJ1-1,CASSTQGFTEAFF
TRBV5-8,TRBJ1-1,CASSLDRGRTEAFF
TRBV5-1,TRBJ2-7,CASSLDRGDYEQYF
TRBV11-2,TRBJ2-3,CASSRPGLDTQYF
TRBV5-6,TRBJ2-5,CASSPGTPETQYF
TRBV6-6,TRBJ2-7,CASSPRDTLYEQYF